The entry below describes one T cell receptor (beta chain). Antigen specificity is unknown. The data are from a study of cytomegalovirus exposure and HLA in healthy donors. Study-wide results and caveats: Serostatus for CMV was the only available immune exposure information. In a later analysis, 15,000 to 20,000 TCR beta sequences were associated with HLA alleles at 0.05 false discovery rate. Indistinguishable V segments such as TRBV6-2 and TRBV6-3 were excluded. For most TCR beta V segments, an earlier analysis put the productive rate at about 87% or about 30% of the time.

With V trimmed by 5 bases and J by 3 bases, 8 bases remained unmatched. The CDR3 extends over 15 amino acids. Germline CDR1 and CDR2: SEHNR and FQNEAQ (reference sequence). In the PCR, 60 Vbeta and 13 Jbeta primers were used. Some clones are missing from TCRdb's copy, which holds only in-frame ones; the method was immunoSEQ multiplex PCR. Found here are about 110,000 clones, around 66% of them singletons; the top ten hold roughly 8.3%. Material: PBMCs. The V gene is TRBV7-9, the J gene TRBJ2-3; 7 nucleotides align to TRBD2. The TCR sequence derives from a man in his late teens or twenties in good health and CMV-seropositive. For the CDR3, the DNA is TGTGCCAGCAGCAAAAGCGGGGCCGGGACAGATACGCAGTATTTT. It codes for CASSKSGAGTDTQYF. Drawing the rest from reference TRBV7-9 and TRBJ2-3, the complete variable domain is DTGVSQNPRHKITKRGQNVTFRCDPISEHNRLYWYRQTLGQGPEFLTYFQNEAQLEKSRLLSDRFSAERPKGSFSTLEIQRTEQGDSAMYLCASSKSGAGTDTQYFGPGTRLTVL.